The clone carrying this TCR beta chain came up a few times. Its target is not known. Germline-derived CDR1 and CDR2 are SGHAT and FQNNGV. The CDR3 contains 15 residues. The V end was cut by 4 bases, the J end by 0 bases, with 12 bases between. The treatment denotes: approximately 10-day PBMC culture with coronavirus spike peptide pools or control peptides (ViraFEST assay). Positive PCR results dated from March to December 2020, before the US Alpha, Beta and Delta variants. Sequence data for DNA of cultured CD4+ T cells were generated by the Oncomine TCR Beta short-read assay. MiXCR, applied by TCRdb to the PCR reads, yields one record per CDR3 protein. The sample has approximately 4,100 distinct CDR3 sequences; about a fifth are singletons. These data belong to a study of vaccination and CD4 T cells after COVID-19. Study background: Cultures serving as controls received a peptide pool (CEFX or HIV-1 Nef) or no peptide.

The J gene is TRBJ2-5, the V gene TRBV11-2; D may be TRBD1 (6 bases). Specimen: CD4+ T cells from blood, cultured in vitro. The sequence came from a human donor who had recovered from COVID-19. The CDR3 DNA follows: TGTGCCAGCAGCTCGCCAGACAGGTACCAAGAGACCCAGTACTTC. Protein sequence: CASSSPDRYQETQYF.